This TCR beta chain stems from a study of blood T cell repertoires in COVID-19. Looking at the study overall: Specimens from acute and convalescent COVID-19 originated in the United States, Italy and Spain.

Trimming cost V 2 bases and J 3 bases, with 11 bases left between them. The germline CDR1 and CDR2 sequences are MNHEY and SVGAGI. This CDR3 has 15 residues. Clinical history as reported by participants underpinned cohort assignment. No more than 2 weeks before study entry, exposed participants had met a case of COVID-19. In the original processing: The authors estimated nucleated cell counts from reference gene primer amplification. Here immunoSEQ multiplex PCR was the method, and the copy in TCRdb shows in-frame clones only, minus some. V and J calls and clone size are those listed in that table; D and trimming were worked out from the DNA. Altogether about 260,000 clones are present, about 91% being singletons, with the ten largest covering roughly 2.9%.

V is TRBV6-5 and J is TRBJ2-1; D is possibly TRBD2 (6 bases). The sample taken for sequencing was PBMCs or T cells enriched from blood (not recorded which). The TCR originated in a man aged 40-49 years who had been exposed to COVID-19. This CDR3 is CASSYVEGRYNEQFF. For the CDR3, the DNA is TGTGCCAGCAGTTACGTGGAGGGCCGCTACAATGAGCAGTTCTTC.